Each of the 20 T cell receptor beta chains below was sequenced from the same sample in a study of beta chain features in type 1 diabetes. The entirety of the isolated RNA underwent reverse transcription, so expressed TCRB transcripts were sequenced. Profiled with immunoSEQ multiplex PCR; TCRdb holds only in-frame clones, not every one. The data hold hundreds of thousands of clones, with approximately 8% observed a single time. Input material: central memory CD4+ T cells from blood. Receptors originate from a woman in her late teens or twenties in good health.

This clone was seen at least ten times. The chain recombines TRBV18 with TRBJ1-1; D ambiguous. Trimming took 3 bases from V and 7 from J, leaving 9 bases between them. From germline, CDR1 is KGHSH and CDR2 LQKENI. The CDR3 sequence is 12 residues long. The CDR3: CASSPSIYEAFF. The CDR3 nucleotides are TGTGCCAGCTCACCGTCGATTTATGAAGCTTTCTTT.

This clone was counted only a few times. Distinct nucleotide sequences in the sample also encode this CDR3. The chain uses TRBV15 and TRBJ1-2, with D unclear. The V and J ends lost 0 bases and 0 bases respectively, with 2 bases between them. CDR1 is LNHNV and CDR2 is YYDKDF in the germline V gene (reference sequence). The CDR3 loop spans 13 amino acids. CDR3 in DNA: TGTGCCACCAGCAGAGAATCTAACTATGGCTACACCTTC. Amino acid sequence: CATSRESNYGYTF.

This clone was seen only a few times. CDR3: CASSFVRETQYF. Here the CDR3 DNA reads TGTGCCAGCAGCTTCGTAAGGGAGACCCAGTACTTC. The gene calls are TRBV7-2 and TRBJ2-5; D is unclear. Trimming stripped 3 bases from V and 5 bases from J, with 7 bases between. The CDR3 extends over 12 amino acids. Looked up from germline, CDR1 is SGHTA and CDR2 is FQGNSA.

The V and J genes are TRBV29-1 and TRBJ1-3; 10 bases map to TRBD1. The J segment lost 8 bases and the V segment lost 2 bases, leaving 3 bases of the junction unmatched. The CDR3 totals 13 residues. Germline V CDR1 and CDR2: SQVTM, ANQGSEA. In nucleotides, the CDR3 is TGCAGCGTTGAACCGGGGACAGGGGACACCATATATTTT. Protein product: CSVEPGTGDTIYF.

The CDR3 here is CAISDIRGRNTGELFF. The CDR3 bases are TGTGCCATCAGTGACATCAGAGGGAGGAACACCGGGGAGCTGTTTTTT. The V call is TRBV10-3, the J call TRBJ2-2; a possible D gene is TRBD2 (5 bases). Germline V gives CDR1 ENHRY, CDR2 SYGVKD. The CDR3 has 16 amino acids. V was shortened by 3 bases and J by 1 base, with 12 bases between the two germline ends.

This clone turned up a few times. The chain joins TRBV4-2 to TRBJ2-1, with TRBD2 as a possible D gene (6 bases). The CDR3 contains 13 residues. Trimming stripped 0 bases from V and 12 bases from J, with 12 bases between. Germline V gives CDR1 LGHNA, CDR2 YNFKEQ. CDR3 protein: CASSQDPTGVQFF. The CDR3, as DNA: TGTGCCAGCAGCCAAGATCCCACGGGAGTGCAGTTCTTC.

This clone was observed a few times. The chain has TRBV7-9 and TRBJ2-4; a possible D gene is TRBD1 (5 bases). The length of the CDR3 is 15 residues. V was trimmed by 5 bases and J by 3 bases, leaving 14 bases between them. Germline CDR1 SEHNR, CDR2 FQNEAQ (reference sequence). The CDR3 region is CASSQVGHLKNIQYF. CDR3 in DNA: TGTGCCAGCAGCCAAGTCGGACACCTCAAAAACATTCAGTACTTC.

The rearrangement joins TRBV10-3 to TRBJ2-1, with TRBD2 matching over 9 bases. The CDR3 runs to 14 residues. V gave up 7 bases and J gave up 9 bases; unmatched junction bases: 10. CDR1 is ENHRY, CDR2 SYGVKD, per germline. The CDR3 nucleotides read TGTGCCATCAAGGGGGCGGGAGGGCCTGTTGAGCAGTTCTTC. Translation gives CAIKGAGGPVEQFF.

This chain connects TRBV5-6 to TRBJ2-5; TRBD1 is a possible D gene (5 bases). V was pared by 4 bases and J by 2 bases, with 12 bases between. The CDR3 has 14 amino acids. Germline V CDR1 and CDR2: SGHDT, YYEEEE. The DNA of the CDR3 is TGTGCCAGCAGCGCGACAGTGCCGCAAGAGACCCAGTACTTC. It codes for CASSATVPQETQYF.

The chain employs TRBV7-3 and TRBJ1-5; D gene unclear. The CDR3 is 13 amino acids. Germline CDR1 is SGHTA and CDR2 is FQGTGA. The germline V and J ends were trimmed by 5 bases and 3 bases, with 8 bases remaining between them. CDR3: CASSVDYNQPQHF. The DNA for the CDR3 is TGTGCCAGCAGCGTTGACTACAATCAGCCCCAGCATTTT.

This clone was detected ten times or more. This sequence joins TRBV7-9 and TRBJ2-4; 9 bases map to TRBD1. The CDR3 extends over 19 amino acids. The germline gives CDR1 SEHNR, CDR2 FQNEAQ (reference sequence). J was trimmed by 0 bases and V by 4 bases; bases with no gene match: 13. The CDR3 sequence is CASSSGQGSINLAKNIQYF. The CDR3 region has the DNA TGTGCCAGCAGCTCGGGACAGGGCTCCATCAATTTAGCCAAAAACATTCAGTACTTC.

The CDR3 loop is CASSRSSGNNEQFF. The CDR3 DNA reads TGTGCCAGCAGTAGGTCTAGCGGGAATAATGAGCAGTTCTTC. This chain joins TRBV27 and TRBJ2-1, with TRBD2 matching 9 bases. With V trimmed by 5 bases and J by 7 bases, 6 bases remained unmatched. CDR1 and CDR2 (germline): MNHEY, SMNVEV (reference sequence). CDR3 length: 14 residues.

V and J are TRBV10-3 and TRBJ1-5; D unclear. Germline CDR1 is ENHRY and CDR2 is SYGVKD. Between the trimmed V and J ends, which lost 6 bases and 4 bases, there was a span of 7 bases. The CDR3 loop spans 12 amino acids. In DNA form, the CDR3 reads TGTGCCATCAGCGGGGTTAATCAGCCCCAGCATTTT. This gives the protein CAISGVNQPQHF.

Ten or more counts support this clone. The V gene is TRBV15, the J gene TRBJ1-2; D perhaps matches TRBD1 (5 bases). The V gene's germline CDR1 is LNHNV and CDR2 YYDKDF (reference sequence). V dropped 0 bases and J dropped 5 bases, with 16 bases sitting between them. CDR3 length equals 16 residues. Here the CDR3 reads CATSRDDRGLKYGYTF. CDR3 nucleotides: TGTGCCACCAGCAGAGATGATCGGGGGTTGAAGTATGGCTACACCTTC.

This clone turned up a few times. This rearrangement joins TRBV6-6 to TRBJ2-5, with D tentatively TRBD1 (5 bases). The CDR3 length is 14 residues. V shed 2 bases and J shed 5 bases, with 12 bases lying between them. Germline assignment: CDR1 MNHNY and CDR2 SVGAGI (reference sequence). The CDR3, as DNA: TGTGCCAGCAGTTACGGGGCAAATCGGGAGACCCAGTACTTC. It codes for CASSYGANRETQYF.

In its sample, this clone was seen many times. This sequence joins TRBV27 and TRBJ1-4; tentatively, D is TRBD1 (5 bases). V shed 3 bases and J shed 6 bases, with 11 bases lying between them. Germline lookup yields CDR1 MNHEY and CDR2 SMNVEV (reference sequence). The CDR3 is 14 amino acids. The CDR3 nucleotides read TGTGCCAGCAGTTTTTGGGGGAATGATGAAAAACTGTTTTTT. Protein: CASSFWGNDEKLFF.

A single count supports this clone. The chain combines TRBV6-1 with TRBJ2-1; D ambiguous. The length of the CDR3 is 13 residues. CDR1 is MNHNS and CDR2 is SASEGT in the germline V gene. V lost 5 bases to trimming and J lost 4 bases, with 9 bases between them. In DNA form, the CDR3 reads TGTGCCAGCAGTTTGGTCAGTTACAATGAGCAGTTCTTC. Encoded protein: CASSLVSYNEQFF.

This clone was detected only a few times. J is TRBJ2-5 and V is TRBV7-8, with D uncertain. Germline V CDR1 and CDR2: SGHVS, FQNEAQ. V was trimmed by 1 base and J by 1 base, leaving 13 bases between them. The CDR3 loop spans 16 amino acids. The CDR3 coding sequence is TGTGCCAGCAGCTTAGGACGGGCGGTACTCCAAGAGACCCAGTACTTC. Translation: CASSLGRAVLQETQYF. The full variable domain, completed using reference TRBV7-8 and TRBJ2-5, is GAGVSQSPRYKVAKRGQDVALRCDPISGHVSLFWYQQALGQGPEFLTYFQNEAQLDKSGLPSDRFFAERPEGSVSTLKIQRTQQEDSAVYLCASSLGRAVLQETQYFGPGTRLLVL.

Many counts were recorded for this clone. V and J are TRBV21-1 and TRBJ1-3. TRBV21-1 constitutes a pseudogene. The CDR3 loop spans 15 amino acids. CDR3 protein: CASSKHPDSGNTIYF. The CDR3 DNA sequence: TGTGCCAGCAGCAAACACCCGGACTCTGGAAACACCATATATTTT.

With respect to this clone: This may come from a read error, since a much larger clone is one base off. The V and J genes are TRBV7-9 and TRBJ2-1; possibly TRBD1 for D (5 bases). Trimming removed 1 base at V and 8 bases at J, with 6 bases between. The CDR3 is 12 residues long. The germline V gene has CDR1 SEHNR and CDR2 FQNEAQ (reference sequence). CDR3 in DNA: TGTGCCAGCAGCTTAGGGGGCTATGAGCAGTTCTTC. Its translation: CASSLGGYEQFF.